These 18 T cell receptor beta chains originate from one sample sequenced in a study of shared clonotypes between healthy human individuals. Profiled with immunoSEQ multiplex PCR; TCRdb holds only in-frame clones, not every one. The repertoire includes a few million clones, 85% to 95% of them detected once, and around 0.35% sits in the top ten. Sequencing was done on a sample of naive CD4+ T cells from PBMCs. Subset described: CD45RA+ positively selected. These receptors all stem from a man between 18 and 35 years old in good health. Some clones in this sample may be carry-over from other donors' samples.

The rearrangement uses TRBV28 and TRBJ2-5, with TRBD1 matching over 9 bases. The CDR3 loop spans 13 amino acids. Germline V gene sequence: CDR1 MDHEN, CDR2 SYDVKM. Trimming cost V 6 bases and J 4 bases; bases outside gene matches: 3. The CDR3: CASRGDRVETQYF. The DNA of the CDR3 is TGTGCCAGCAGGGGGGACAGGGTAGAGACCCAGTACTTC.

The V and J genes are TRBV30 and TRBJ2-2, with a weak D call TRBD1 (6 bases). CDR1 and CDR2 from the germline V gene are GTSNPN and SVGIG (reference sequence). V lost 4 bases and J 4 bases, leaving 16 bases between the germline ends. CDR3 length equals 15 residues. The CDR3 sequence: CAWIYGRGFTGELFF. The DNA of the CDR3 is TGTGCCTGGATTTACGGCAGGGGTTTCACCGGGGAGCTGTTTTTT.

The chain employs TRBV6-5 and TRBJ2-2; TRBD2 might be the D (5 bases). The germline V gene has CDR1 MNHEY and CDR2 SVGAGI. The CDR3 is 14 amino acids. V was cut by 1 base and J by 3 bases, with 6 bases left in between. This chain's CDR3 is CASSYWRDTGELFF. The CDR3 DNA reads as TGTGCCAGCAGTTACTGGCGGGACACCGGGGAGCTGTTTTTT.

The chain uses TRBV7-9 and TRBJ1-4; no definite D call. V was trimmed by 0 bases and J by 4 bases, leaving 6 bases between them. CDR3 size: 14 residues. Germline V CDR1 and CDR2: SEHNR, FQNEAQ (reference sequence). CDR3 sequence: CASSLAGYNEKLFF. The CDR3 nucleotides are TGTGCCAGCAGCTTAGCAGGGTATAATGAAAAACTGTTTTTT.

The chain recombines TRBV28 with TRBJ1-4; 7 nucleotides agree with TRBD1. The CDR3 consists of 17 residues. V lost 6 bases, J lost 3 bases, and 13 bases stayed unmatched. Germline V lookup: CDR1 MDHEN, CDR2 SYDVKM. In DNA, the CDR3 is TGTGCCAGCAGCCAGAGTGGGGGGGGACAGTCTAATGAAAAACTGTTTTTT. It is translated as CASSQSGGGQSNEKLFF.

The table lists this clone with a count of one. The DNA for the CDR3 is TGTGCCAGCAGTTTGCAGGGCTATGGCTACACCTTC. Its translation is CASSLQGYGYTF. The chain couples TRBV27 to TRBJ1-2; possible D gene TRBD1, 5 bases. The CDR3 is 12 amino acids. Germline loops: CDR1 MNHEY, CDR2 SMNVEV (reference sequence). The V gene lost 3 bases and the J gene lost 4 bases, with 6 bases spanning the gap.

This clone was picked up one time. Other nucleotide sequences in the sample specify the same CDR3. The CDR3: CASSPPTGGMNTEAFF. In nucleotides, the CDR3 is TGTGCCAGCTCACCACCGACAGGGGGCATGAACACTGAAGCTTTCTTT. The genes are TRBV18 and TRBJ1-1, with 10 bases lining up with TRBD1. Germline V CDR1 and CDR2: KGHSH, LQKENI. This CDR3 spans 16 amino acids. V shed 0 bases, J shed 0 bases, and the junction held 1 base outside the gene matches.

For this clone: Other nucleotide sequences from this sample produce the same CDR3. V usage is TRBV30 and J usage is TRBJ1-5; D unclear. The ends were cut back, 4 bases at V and 7 bases at J, with 11 bases in the middle. Looked up from germline, CDR1 is GTSNPN and CDR2 is SVGIG (reference sequence). The CDR3 has 12 amino acids. This chain's CDR3 is CAWKGLGQPQHF. CDR3 DNA: TGTGCCTGGAAGGGCTTGGGGCAGCCCCAGCATTTT. The whole variable domain, filled in from reference TRBV30 and TRBJ1-5, reads SQTIHQWPATLVQPVGSPLSLECTVEGTSNPNLYWYRQAAGRGLQLLFYSVGIGQISSEVPQNLSASRPQDRQFILSSKKLLLSDSGFYLCAWKGLGQPQHFGDGTRLSIL.

This chain connects TRBV5-1 to TRBJ1-1, with a weak D call TRBD1 (6 bases). Germline-derived CDR1 and CDR2 are SGHRS and YFSETQ. V was cut by 1 base and J by 4 bases, with 11 bases left in between. The CDR3 length is 14 residues. The CDR3 loop is CASSLQGSFTEAFF. CDR3 coding DNA: TGCGCCAGCAGCTTGCAGGGGTCGTTCACTGAAGCTTTCTTT. Drawing the rest from reference TRBV5-1 and TRBJ1-1, the complete variable domain is KAGVTQTPRYLIKTRGQQVTLSCSPISGHRSVSWYQQTPGQGLQFLFEYFSETQRNKGNFPGRFSGRQFSNSRSEMNVSTLELGDSALYLCASSLQGSFTEAFFGQGTRLTVV.

As to this clone: The same CDR3 is also encoded by other DNA sequences in this sample. The rearrangement links TRBV5-1 to TRBJ2-1, with TRBD2 identical over 13 bases. V lost 3 bases to trimming and J lost 7 bases; unmatched junction nucleotides: 4. This CDR3 has 15 residues. Germline values: CDR1 SGHRS, CDR2 YFSETQ. Here the CDR3 DNA reads TGCGCCAGCAGCTCGGGACTAGCGGGATCGAATGAGCAGTTCTTC. Its translation is CASSSGLAGSNEQFF.

This clone was seen only a few times. This chain uses TRBV7-8 with TRBJ1-3; D possibly corresponds to TRBD1 (5 bases). CDR1 and CDR2 from the germline V gene are SGHVS and FQNEAQ. The V end was cut by 5 bases, the J end by 9 bases, with 11 bases between. The CDR3 covers 12 residues. CDR3 sequence reads: CASSQDGATIYF. In DNA form, the CDR3 reads TGTGCCAGCAGCCAAGATGGGGCCACCATATATTTT.

V is TRBV10-3 and J is TRBJ1-2; possibly TRBD1 for D (6 bases). The CDR3 runs to 15 residues. Trimming left V 6 bases short and J 0 bases short, with 14 bases between. CDR1 is ENHRY and CDR2 is SYGVKD in the germline V gene. Here the CDR3 reads CAIRERTATNYGYTF. The CDR3 region has the DNA TGTGCCATCAGGGAGAGGACAGCAACTAACTATGGCTACACCTTC.

This chain joins TRBV5-4 and TRBJ2-1; D is unresolved. The CDR3 runs 11 residues. CDR1 is SGHNT and CDR2 is YYREEE in the germline V gene (reference sequence). Trimming shortened V by 1 base and J by 8 bases, and 4 bases separated the two germline ends. The CDR3 reads CASSLLDEQFF. The CDR3 bases are TGTGCCAGCAGCTTGTTAGATGAGCAGTTCTTC.

This chain uses TRBV6-5 with TRBJ2-5, with D possibly TRBD1 on 8 matching bases. The CDR3 is made up of 16 amino acids. The V and J ends lost 4 bases and 2 bases respectively, with 17 bases between them. The germline V gene has CDR1 MNHEY and CDR2 SVGAGI. CDR3 amino acids: CASSFQGAGAQETQYF. The DNA of the CDR3 is TGTGCCAGCAGTTTCCAGGGGGCGGGAGCTCAAGAGACCCAGTACTTC.

The chain employs TRBV6-1 and TRBJ2-5, with TRBD1 as a possible D gene (5 bases). Looked up from germline, CDR1 is MNHNS and CDR2 is SASEGT. The CDR3 has 13 amino acids. The ends were cut back, 5 bases at V and 0 bases at J, with 7 bases in the middle. The CDR3 here is CASSRQHQETQYF. The CDR3 nucleotides read TGTGCCAGCAGTAGACAGCACCAAGAGACCCAGTACTTC.

The chain couples TRBV30 to TRBJ2-7, with 11 bases lining up with TRBD1. The CDR3 spans 15 residues. Germline V lookup: CDR1 GTSNPN, CDR2 SVGIG (reference sequence). Trimming cost V 4 bases and J 3 bases; bases outside gene matches: 8. The CDR3 DNA follows: TGTGCCTGGACCAAGGGGGGGACAGGGGGCTACGAGCAGTACTTC. Translation gives CAWTKGGTGGYEQYF.

V usage is TRBV28 and J usage is TRBJ1-1; 7 bases are a match to TRBD1. Germline CDR1 is MDHEN and CDR2 is SYDVKM. V trimming: 3 bases; J trimming: 5 bases; junction bases outside the gene matches: 9. The CDR3 extends over 15 amino acids. The CDR3 coding sequence is TGTGCCAGCAGTTTCAGGGGGGCAGGGTATACTGAAGCTTTCTTT. Its translation: CASSFRGAGYTEAFF.

V and J are TRBV6-5 and TRBJ2-5; 7 bases fit TRBD1. This CDR3 has 13 amino acids. Unmatched junction bases numbered 4, after V lost 4 bases and J lost 5 bases. Per the germline V gene, CDR1 is MNHEY and CDR2 is SVGAGI. In DNA form, the CDR3 reads TGTGCCAGCAGTTTTAGGGGGCGCGAGACCCAGTACTTC. Translating it yields CASSFRGRETQYF.